Sequencing of this T cell receptor (beta chain) was carried out in a study of CXCR3-negative and CXCR3-positive naive CD8 T cells. Definition of naive CD8+ T cells rested on a CD45RO-CCR7+CD27+CD95- profile. It was by 5' RACE with UMI labels that the TRB cDNA libraries were prepared. TCRdb re-analyzed the 5' RACE reads; it lists each CDR3 protein once, without DNA. This table holds 100,000 or so distinct CDR3 sequences. With regard to this clonotype: The antigen remains unidentified.

General observations from the study: Freshly isolated PBMCs were used in most assays, given partial CXCR3 loss after freezing. The TRB CDR3s that CXCR3-positive naive cells carried were more hydrophobic than those of CXCR3-negative naive cells.

The sample consisted of naive CXCR3- CD8+ T cells from blood. Subset indicated: CD45RO-CCR7+CD27+CD95- naive CD8+ T cells lacking CXCR3 (TNR3-). This sequence originates from a human donor in good health. Some clones in this sample may be carry-over from other donors' samples.

The CDR3 region is CASSWGQGINEQYF. This chain connects TRBV7-6 to TRBJ2-7; TCRdb reports TRBD1, a call that lacks DNA to check it against. This CDR3 has 14 residues. In germline, CDR1 is SGHVS, CDR2 FNYEAQ.